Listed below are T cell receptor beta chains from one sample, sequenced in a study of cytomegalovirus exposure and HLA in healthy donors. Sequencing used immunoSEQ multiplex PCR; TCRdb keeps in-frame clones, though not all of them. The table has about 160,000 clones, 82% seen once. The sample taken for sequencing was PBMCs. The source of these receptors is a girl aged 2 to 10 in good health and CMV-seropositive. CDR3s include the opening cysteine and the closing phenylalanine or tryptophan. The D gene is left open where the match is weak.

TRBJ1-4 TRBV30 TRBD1 CAWSDRGGGEKLFF TGTGCCTGGAGTGACAGGGGAGGAGGCGAAAAACTGTTTTTT
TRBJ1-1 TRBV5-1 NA CASNPGANTEAFF TGCGCCAGCAACCCGGGTGCGAACACTGAAGCTTTCTTT
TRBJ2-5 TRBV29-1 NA CSGYRDSETQYF TGCAGCGGATACAGGGATTCGGAGACCCAGTACTTC
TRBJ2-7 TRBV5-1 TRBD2 CASSLRTSGHEQYF TGCGCCAGCAGCCTGCGGACTAGCGGGCACGAGCAGTACTTC
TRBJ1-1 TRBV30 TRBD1 CAWIPGGITEAFF TGTGCCTGGATTCCAGGGGGTATAACTGAAGCTTTCTTT
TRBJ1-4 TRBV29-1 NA CSVEELGSEKLFF TGCAGCGTTGAAGAATTGGGGAGCGAAAAACTGTTTTTT
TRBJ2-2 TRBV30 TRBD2 CAWSGGSGITGELFF TGTGCCTGGAGTGGGGGTAGCGGGATCACCGGGGAGCTGTTTTTT
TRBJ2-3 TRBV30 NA CAWTQRRADTQYF TGTGCCTGGACCCAAAGGAGGGCAGATACGCAGTATTTT
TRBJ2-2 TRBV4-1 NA CASSQNRVWDTGELFF TGCGCCAGCAGTCAAAACAGGGTTTGGGACACCGGGGAGCTGTTTTTT
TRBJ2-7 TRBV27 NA CASSIFGGEQYF TGTGCCAGCTCAATTTTTGGAGGGGAGCAGTACTTC